The entry that follows covers one TCR beta chain sequence. Nivolumab, ipilimumab, aspirin, low-dose cyclophosphamide and low-dose radiotherapy were all administered to the donors. The sample is drawn from a study of low-dose radiotherapy and immunotherapy resistance in tumors. About the research overall: Participants in Cohort 2 were given 1 Gy per fraction every two weeks, for 13 Gy over 26 weeks. Each patient was administered nivolumab intravenously at 240 mg, which was a flat dose, every two weeks, along with intravenous ipilimumab at 1 mg/kg every six weeks. Intravenous cyclophosphamide 200 mg/m2 was given every two weeks, one day before radiation and immunotherapy.

J gave up 4 bases and V 3 bases, and 9 bases lay outside the gene matches. The germline V gene has CDR1 SGHDT and CDR2 YYEEEE. CDR3 length equals 16 residues. First-strand cDNA relied on TRAV- and TRBV-specific primers spanning alpha and beta chains. TCRs underwent 15 to 20 PCR cycles of amplification with a constant-region primer and V-primer adapter. TCRdb redid the calling of the reads with MiXCR, one entry per CDR3 protein. The sample yields under 9,500 distinct CDR3 sequences, roughly 82% seen once. The gene calls are TRBV5-6 and TRBJ1-5; 8 nucleotides line up with TRBD1. The TCR was taken from a human donor with advanced metastatic prostate, ovarian, gallbladder or colorectal cancer (not recorded which). This table probably holds off-target reads from a library built for another chain. CDR3 residues: CASSSTGQGENQPQHF. The CDR3 bases are TGTGCCAGCAGCTCCACCGGACAGGGCGAGAATCAGCCCCAGCATTTT.